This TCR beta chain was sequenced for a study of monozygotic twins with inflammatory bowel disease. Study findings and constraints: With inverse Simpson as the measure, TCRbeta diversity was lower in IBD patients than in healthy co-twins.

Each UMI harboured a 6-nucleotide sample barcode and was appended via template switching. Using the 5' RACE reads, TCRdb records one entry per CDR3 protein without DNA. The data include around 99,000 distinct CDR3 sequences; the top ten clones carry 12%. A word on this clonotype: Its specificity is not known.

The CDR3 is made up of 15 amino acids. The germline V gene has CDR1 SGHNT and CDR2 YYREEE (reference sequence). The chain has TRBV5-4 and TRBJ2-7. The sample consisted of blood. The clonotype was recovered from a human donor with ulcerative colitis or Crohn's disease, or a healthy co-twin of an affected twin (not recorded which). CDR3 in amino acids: CASSLAPTDSYEQYF.